Included here is one T cell receptor beta chain sequence, with context. The data were taken from a study of blood T cell repertoires in COVID-19. Study details: From T cells, B-cell-depleted T cells, or PBMCs came the material, which was cDNA or gDNA.

Germline V gives CDR1 SNHLY, CDR2 FYNNEI. The CDR3 has 17 amino acids. V was shortened by 0 bases and J by 1 base, with 15 bases between the two germline ends. Per the study methods: From reference gene primer amplification, estimates of nucleated cell counts were derived. Data came from immunoSEQ multiplex PCR; TCRdb stores just in-frame clones and leaves some out. V and J calls and clone size come straight from that table; D and trimming were deduced from the DNA. The sample includes around 160,000 clones, approximately 81% of them seen just once. This receptor was identified in a human donor in a cohort sampled during active COVID-19. Sequenced material: peripheral blood. The chain couples TRBV2 to TRBJ1-1, with D possibly matching TRBD1 (5 bases). The CDR3 is CASSEAREGRQNTEAFF. The CDR3, as DNA: TGTGCCAGCAGTGAAGCGCGGGAGGGGCGACAGAACACTGAAGCTTTCTTT.